The 25 T cell receptor beta chains below were found in one sample sequenced in a study of blood T cell repertoires in COVID-19. Repertoires were generated with immunoSEQ multiplex PCR, while TCRdb's copy carries only in-frame clones and drops some. This sample has 300,000 to 350,000 clones, with about nine tenths found just once. The sample comprised peripheral blood. The source of these receptors is a man in his late teens or twenties with active or convalescent COVID-19.

This clone was recorded only once. The chain joins TRBV3-1 (or the pseudogene TRBV3-2) to TRBJ2-5; D ambiguous. The length of the CDR3 is 15 residues. Germline loops: CDR1 LGHDT, CDR2 YNNKEL (reference sequence). V lost 1 base, J lost 1 base, and 10 bases lay in between. For the CDR3, the DNA is TGTGCCAGCAGCCAAGCCCTTTACTCCCAAGAGACCCAGTACTTC. Its translation is CASSQALYSQETQYF.

The chain recombines TRBV5-6 with TRBJ2-7; tentative D call: TRBD1 (6 bases). The germline V gene encodes CDR1 SGHDT and CDR2 YYEEEE. Trimming cost V 4 bases and J 0 bases, with 14 bases left between them. This CDR3 contains 15 residues. The CDR3 DNA sequence: TGTGCCAGCAGCCTGACAGGAACCGGCTCCTACGAGCAGTACTTC. Amino acid sequence: CASSLTGTGSYEQYF.

V usage is TRBV5-6 and J usage is TRBJ1-6; weak D call: TRBD1 (5 bases). The CDR3 sequence is 16 residues long. CDR1 and CDR2 (germline): SGHDT, YYEEEE. V was trimmed by 4 bases and J by 3 bases, leaving 14 bases between them. The CDR3 loop is CASSVTAGFYNSPLHF. DNA of the CDR3: TGTGCCAGCAGCGTAACAGCAGGGTTCTATAATTCACCCCTCCACTTT.

The genes are TRBV4-1 and TRBJ1-1; TRBD1 is a possible D gene (5 bases). Germline V gene data show CDR1 as MGHRA and CDR2 as YSYEKL. V gave up 2 bases and J gave up 5 bases, with 12 bases separating them. The CDR3 totals 14 residues. CDR3 bases: TGCGCCAGCAGCCAATCTTGGGGGGTAACTGAAGCTTTCTTT. As protein: CASSQSWGVTEAFF.

The chain combines TRBV5-4 with TRBJ2-1, with D hard to call. V lost 4 bases, J lost 9 bases, and 14 bases lay in between. Per the germline V gene, CDR1 is SGHNT and CDR2 is YYREEE (reference sequence). CDR3 size: 13 residues. CDR3 amino acids: CASSLPLGGEQFF. DNA of the CDR3: TGTGCCAGCAGCCTGCCCCTAGGTGGTGAGCAGTTCTTC. The whole variable domain, remainder taken from reference TRBV5-4 and TRBJ2-1, is ETGVTQSPTHLIKTRGQQVTLRCSSQSGHNTVSWYQQALGQGPQFIFQYYREEENGRGNFPPRFSGLQFPNYSSELNVNALELDDSALYLCASSLPLGGEQFFGPGTRLTVL.

This clone was counted between two and nine times. The J gene is TRBJ2-7, the V gene TRBV10-1, with 13 nucleotides matching TRBD2. This CDR3 is 17 amino acids long. The germline gives CDR1 WNHNN, CDR2 SYGVQD (reference sequence). With 5 bases clipped from V and 0 bases from J, the junction kept 7 bases outside the gene matches. The CDR3 region is CASSPGTSGKSSYEQYF. The CDR3 DNA sequence: TGCGCCAGCAGTCCCGGGACTAGCGGGAAGAGCTCCTACGAGCAGTACTTC.

The chain joins TRBV28 to TRBJ2-1; D is unclear. CDR1 and CDR2 (germline): MDHEN, SYDVKM. The CDR3 loop spans 14 amino acids. Trimming shortened V by 3 bases and J by 8 bases, and 14 bases separated the two germline ends. CDR3 residues: CASSLVLRTDEQFF. The CDR3 DNA sequence: TGTGCCAGCAGTTTGGTGCTGCGTACCGATGAGCAGTTCTTC.

The V and J genes are TRBV27 and TRBJ2-1; 11 bases are a match to TRBD1. The CDR3 spans 14 residues. With V trimmed by 5 bases and J by 9 bases, 6 bases remained unmatched. Germline assignment: CDR1 MNHEY and CDR2 SMNVEV (reference sequence). CDR3 amino acids: CASSGQGAVSEQFF. CDR3 nucleotides: TGTGCCAGCAGTGGACAGGGGGCTGTAAGTGAGCAGTTCTTC.

This clone was detected only once. This chain joins TRBV28 and TRBJ2-7; 8 bases map to TRBD2. The CDR3 sequence is 13 residues long. V shed 8 bases, J shed 3 bases, and the junction held 6 bases outside the gene matches. CDR1 is MDHEN and CDR2 is SYDVKM in the germline V gene. CDR3 residues: CASRRGGIYEQYF. The CDR3 DNA reads as TGTGCCAGCCGACGGGGGGGGATCTACGAGCAGTACTTC.

The rearrangement uses TRBV9 and TRBJ1-1; 7 nucleotides line up with TRBD1. This CDR3 comprises 15 residues. Germline CDR1 SGDLS, CDR2 YYNGEE. The trim removed 0 bases at V and 1 base at J, leaving 3 bases unmatched. DNA for the CDR3: TGTGCCAGCAGCGTAGAGGGGACAGCGAACACTGAAGCTTTCTTT. It specifies CASSVEGTANTEAFF.

The V and J genes are TRBV18 and TRBJ2-5, with D tentatively TRBD1 (5 bases). Germline lookup yields CDR1 KGHSH and CDR2 LQKENI. V lost 1 base and J 2 bases, leaving 14 bases between the germline ends. CDR3 length: 16 amino acids. CDR3 nucleotides: TGTGCCAGCTCACCACGGGGCGTCCGGGCTCAAGAGACCCAGTACTTC. It specifies CASSPRGVRAQETQYF.

The chain couples TRBV13 to TRBJ1-4; weak D call: TRBD1 (5 bases). Germline CDR1 is PRHDT and CDR2 is FYEKMQ (reference sequence). V was pared by 6 bases and J by 5 bases, with 16 bases between. The length of the CDR3 is 15 residues. The DNA of the CDR3 is TGTGCCAGCAGTCGTTGGGGGGAGAGGAATGAAAAACTGTTTTTT. It is translated as CASSRWGERNEKLFF. Based on the CDR3 plus reference TRBV13 and TRBJ1-4, the full variable domain is AAGVIQSPRHLIKEKRETATLKCYPIPRHDTVYWYQQGPGQDPQFLISFYEKMQSDKGSIPDRFSAQQFSDYHSELNMSSLELGDSALYFCASSRWGERNEKLFFGSGTQLSVL.

The J gene is TRBJ2-1, the V gene TRBV29-1; 8 bases map to TRBD1. Germline loops: CDR1 SQVTM, CDR2 ANQGSEA. CDR3 length: 12 residues. The junction had 7 bases not matched to a gene; V was cut back by 7 bases and J by 8 bases. The DNA for the CDR3 is TGCAGCGCCGACGGACAGGGTGATGAGCAGTTCTTC. Translated: CSADGQGDEQFF.

The J gene is TRBJ1-4, the V gene TRBV28, with 9 bases identical to TRBD1. The CDR3 length is 15 residues. Germline loops: CDR1 MDHEN, CDR2 SYDVKM. Unmatched junction bases numbered 12, after V lost 8 bases and J lost 8 bases. The CDR3 DNA reads TGTGCCAGCCAACCCCCCGGGACAGGGTCCGAAAAACTGTTTTTT. This codes for CASQPPGTGSEKLFF.

The chain joins TRBV2 to TRBJ2-7, with D maybe TRBD1 (6 bases). This CDR3 spans 13 amino acids. V dropped 6 bases and J dropped 2 bases, with 11 bases sitting between them. Germline values: CDR1 SNHLY, CDR2 FYNNEI. CDR3 sequence: CASRDSRTYEQYF. CDR3 sequence (DNA): TGTGCCAGCAGGGACAGCCGTACCTACGAGCAGTACTTC. Together with reference TRBV2 and TRBJ2-7, the CDR3 gives the full variable domain: EPEVTQTPSHQVTQMGQEVILRCVPISNHLYFYWYRQILGQKVEFLVSFYNNEISEKSEIFDDQFSVERPDGSNFTLKIRSTKLEDSAMYFCASRDSRTYEQYFGPGTRLTVT.

The chain joins TRBV11-2 to TRBJ1-6, with a possible D match to TRBD1 (6 bases). Germline V gene lookup returns CDR1 SGHAT and CDR2 FQNNGV. Trimming took off 3 bases at V and 10 bases at J, with 10 bases between the two ends. The CDR3 is made up of 13 amino acids. CDR3 sequence reads: CASSLRGRSPLHF. The CDR3 DNA follows: TGTGCCAGCAGCTTGAGGGGGAGATCACCCCTCCACTTT.

The rearrangement links TRBV5-1 to TRBJ1-1, with 11 positions matching TRBD1. The CDR3 has 13 amino acids. Germline V CDR1 and CDR2: SGHRS, YFSETQ. V lost 3 bases to trimming and J lost 10 bases; unmatched junction nucleotides: 5. CDR3 region: CASSWTGTGGAFF. As DNA, the CDR3 is TGCGCCAGCAGCTGGACCGGGACAGGGGGAGCTTTCTTT. Complete variable domain (other parts from reference TRBV5-1 and TRBJ1-1): KAGVTQTPRYLIKTRGQQVTLSCSPISGHRSVSWYQQTPGQGLQFLFEYFSETQRNKGNFPGRFSGRQFSNSRSEMNVSTLELGDSALYLCASSWTGTGGAFFGQGTRLTVV.

The chain has TRBV5-1 and TRBJ2-3; 9 bases are a match to TRBD2. CDR1 and CDR2 from the germline V gene are SGHRS and YFSETQ. CDR3 size: 16 residues. V was clipped by 3 bases and J by 0 bases; unmatched bases: 5. The CDR3 sequence: CASSSTSGLSTDTQYF. The DNA for the CDR3 is TGCGCCAGCAGCTCGACTAGCGGACTTAGCACAGATACGCAGTATTTT.

The V and J genes are TRBV5-1 and TRBJ1-4; 7 bases align to TRBD1. Germline CDR1 reads SGHRS; CDR2 reads YFSETQ. This CDR3 spans 16 amino acids. Trimming cost V 5 bases and J 7 bases; bases outside gene matches: 14. CDR3 amino acids: CASRTNLQGNGEKLFF. CDR3 in DNA: TGCGCCAGCAGGACGAACTTACAGGGGAACGGTGAAAAACTGTTTTTT.

This rearrangement joins TRBV28 to TRBJ2-3; 8 bases align to TRBD2. This CDR3 region has 16 residues. V trimming: 3 bases; J trimming: 1 base; junction bases outside the gene matches: 6. The V gene's germline CDR1 is MDHEN and CDR2 SYDVKM. CDR3 loop: CASSFPGLVGTDTQYF. The CDR3 region has the DNA TGTGCCAGCAGTTTCCCGGGACTAGTTGGCACAGATACGCAGTATTTT.

The table lists this clone with a count of one. V is TRBV27 and J is TRBJ1-5, with a weak D call TRBD1 (5 bases). This CDR3 is built from 14 residues. Looked up from germline, CDR1 is MNHEY and CDR2 is SMNVEV (reference sequence). The V and J ends lost 5 bases and 7 bases respectively, with 15 bases between them. CDR3 sequence: CASSPMSGLQPQHF. The CDR3 DNA reads TGTGCCAGCAGTCCAATGTCAGGGTTGCAGCCCCAGCATTTT.

The chain has TRBV5-1 and TRBJ2-1, with a possible D match to TRBD2 (6 bases). Germline V lookup: CDR1 SGHRS, CDR2 YFSETQ. V was pared by 4 bases and J by 2 bases, with 13 bases between. This CDR3 comprises 15 residues. The CDR3 bases are TGCGCCAGCAGCGAACCCGGGGGAACCTACAATGAGCAGTTCTTC. Translation: CASSEPGGTYNEQFF.

V gene TRBV28 combines with J gene TRBJ1-6; a weak D match, TRBD1 (5 bases). Germline V gene lookup returns CDR1 MDHEN and CDR2 SYDVKM. There are 16 residues in the CDR3. Trimming removed 3 bases at V and 5 bases at J, with 14 bases between. This chain's CDR3 is CASSLGQVTDNSPLHF. The CDR3 coding sequence is TGTGCCAGCAGTTTGGGGCAGGTTACCGATAATTCACCCCTCCACTTT.

The chain is built from TRBV7-8 and TRBJ2-7; TRBD1 matches at 8 bases. The CDR3 contains 15 residues. The junction had 8 bases not matched to a gene; V was cut back by 1 base and J by 6 bases. The germline CDR1 and CDR2 sequences are SGHVS and FQNEAQ. CDR3: CASSLVGTGYPEQYF. In DNA, the CDR3 is TGTGCCAGCAGCTTAGTCGGGACAGGATACCCCGAGCAGTACTTC.

The gene calls are TRBV5-6 and TRBJ2-3; D is perhaps TRBD1 (5 bases). CDR1 is SGHDT and CDR2 is YYEEEE in the germline V gene. V lost 1 base, J lost 1 base, and 10 bases lay in between. CDR3 size: 15 residues. As DNA, the CDR3 is TGTGCCAGCAGCTTGTGGCAGGGCGGCACAGATACGCAGTATTTT. Amino acids: CASSLWQGGTDTQYF.